A single sample is the source of the 21 T cell receptor beta chains below, sequenced in a study of blood T cell repertoires in COVID-19. Some clones are missing from TCRdb's copy, which holds only in-frame ones; the method was immunoSEQ multiplex PCR. The repertoire holds about 200,000 clones, with approximately 85% as singletons. Sequenced input: PBMCs or T cells enriched from blood (not recorded which). The receptors were gathered from a man in his forties who had recovered from COVID-19.

This clone was seen once. This rearrangement joins TRBV5-1 to TRBJ2-5, with D tentatively TRBD2 (7 bases). V lost 3 bases, J lost 2 bases, and 23 bases lay in between. Germline V gene lookup returns CDR1 SGHRS and CDR2 YFSETQ. The CDR3 loop spans 18 amino acids. The CDR3 spells CASSSRKGGGVGQETQYF. DNA for the CDR3: TGCGCCAGCAGCTCCCGTAAGGGGGGGGGCGTCGGGCAAGAGACCCAGTACTTC.

V usage is TRBV4-3 and J usage is TRBJ2-2; no firm D call. Germline CDR1 LGHNA, CDR2 YSLEER. The CDR3 has 12 amino acids. The V end lost 4 bases, the J end lost 7 bases, and 7 bases lay between the germline ends. The CDR3: CASSLLNGELFF. The CDR3 DNA reads TGCGCCAGCAGCCTACTAAACGGGGAGCTGTTTTTT.

This clone was counted a single time. CDR3 nucleotides: TGCGCCAGCAGCCAAGTCCGACTAGCGGTCTACAATGAGCAGTTCTTC. As protein: CASSQVRLAVYNEQFF. The chain has TRBV4-1 and TRBJ2-1; TRBD2 agrees at 9 bases. Germline V gives CDR1 MGHRA, CDR2 YSYEKL. V was clipped by 1 base and J by 3 bases; unmatched bases: 4. The CDR3 is 16 amino acids.

This sequence joins TRBV28 and TRBJ2-7, with 9 bases lining up with TRBD1. Germline CDR1 is MDHEN and CDR2 is SYDVKM. The CDR3 loop spans 13 amino acids. Trimming at V came to 5 bases and at J to 3 bases, leaving 2 bases not matched to a gene. The CDR3 region is CASSHRGLYEQYF. The DNA of the CDR3 is TGTGCCAGCAGTCACAGGGGGCTCTACGAGCAGTACTTC.

This chain uses TRBV11-1 with TRBJ1-4; TRBD1 might be the D (6 bases). Germline V gene sequence: CDR1 SGHAT, CDR2 FQDESV (reference sequence). This CDR3 spans 14 amino acids. V shed 5 bases and J shed 8 bases, with 15 bases lying between them. The CDR3 loop reads CASSQGRGGEKLFF. CDR3 DNA: TGTGCCAGCAGCCAGGGGAGAGGAGGAGAAAAACTGTTTTTT. Looking up the rest from reference TRBV11-1 and TRBJ1-4 gives the full variable domain: EAEVAQSPRYKITEKSQAVAFWCDPISGHATLYWYRQILGQGPELLVQFQDESVVDDSQLPKDRFSAERLKGVDSTLKIQPAELGDSAMYLCASSQGRGGEKLFFGSGTQLSVL.

The genes are TRBV15 and TRBJ2-7; 8 nucleotides agree with TRBD2. Trimming cost V 0 bases and J 0 bases; bases outside gene matches: 16. Germline assignment: CDR1 LNHNV and CDR2 YYDKDF (reference sequence). This CDR3 has 20 residues. CDR3 amino acids: CATSRDRLPGLGGSSYEQYF. The CDR3 region has the DNA TGTGCCACCAGCAGAGATCGATTACCGGGACTAGGAGGGAGCTCCTACGAGCAGTACTTC.

V is TRBV5-4 and J is TRBJ2-5, with TRBD1 as a possible D gene (7 bases). Trimming took 4 bases from V and 2 from J, leaving 15 bases between them. This CDR3 comprises 15 residues. Per germline, CDR1 SGHNT and CDR2 YYREEE (reference sequence). CDR3 in DNA: TGTGCCAGCAGCCCGGGGGCAGGGGGGCAAGAGACCCAGTACTTC. Translating gives CASSPGAGGQETQYF.

This clone was detected a few times. This chain links TRBV18 with TRBJ2-3; a weak D match, TRBD2 (5 bases). CDR1 is KGHSH and CDR2 is LQKENI in the germline V gene. Between the trimmed V and J ends, which lost 0 bases and 7 bases, there was a span of 14 bases. This CDR3 comprises 15 residues. The CDR3 reads CASSPPARGRNTQYF. The CDR3 DNA reads as TGTGCCAGCTCACCACCTGCGCGCGGGCGGAATACGCAGTATTTT. The full variable domain, rest sourced from reference TRBV18 and TRBJ2-3, is NAGVMQNPRHLVRRRGQEARLRCSPMKGHSHVYWYRQLPEEGLKFMVYLQKENIIDESGMPKERFSAEFPKEGPSILRIQQVVRGDSAAYFCASSPPARGRNTQYFGPGTRLTVL.

This clone has more than one count but fewer than ten. The chain joins TRBV18 to TRBJ1-4; 8 nucleotides match TRBD1. The CDR3 contains 14 residues. With V trimmed by 2 bases and J by 6 bases, 2 bases remained unmatched. Germline CDR1 and CDR2: KGHSH and LQKENI. The CDR3 sequence is CASSPSGGHEKLFF. The CDR3 nucleotides are TGTGCCAGCTCACCATCAGGGGGCCATGAAAAACTGTTTTTT.

This chain joins TRBV5-6 and TRBJ2-3, with D unresolved. Germline CDR1 reads SGHDT; CDR2 reads YYEEEE. The CDR3 has 15 residues. Trimming shortened V by 4 bases and J by 1 base, and 13 bases separated the two germline ends. The DNA of the CDR3 is TGTGCCAGCAGCGCCCCCCGCCAGGGCACAGATACGCAGTATTTT. As protein: CASSAPRQGTDTQYF.

V and J are TRBV6-2 or TRBV6-3 and TRBJ1-4; TRBD1 agrees at 7 bases. This CDR3 comprises 18 residues. V lost 0 bases to trimming and J lost 7 bases; unmatched junction nucleotides: 14. The V gene's germline CDR1 is MNHEY and CDR2 SVGEGT. For the CDR3, the DNA is TGTGCCAGCAGTTACTCTACCGAACCGGGACAGCATAGTGAAAAACTGTTTTTT. Translated: CASSYSTEPGQHSEKLFF.

J is TRBJ2-1 and V is TRBV19; 7 bases align to TRBD2. Germline V gene sequence: CDR1 LNHDA, CDR2 SQIVND (reference sequence). The V segment lost 9 bases and the J segment 0 bases; nucleotides outside the gene matches: 5. The CDR3 is made up of 14 amino acids. The CDR3 coding sequence is TGTGCCAGCCGAAGGGAGGGCTCCTACAATGAGCAGTTCTTC. Protein: CASRREGSYNEQFF.

The rearrangement joins TRBV19 to TRBJ1-3; D remains unclear. Germline V gives CDR1 LNHDA, CDR2 SQIVND (reference sequence). The CDR3 covers 15 residues. The V gene lost 8 bases and the J gene lost 0 bases, with 14 bases spanning the gap. CDR3: CASYSSYYSGNTIYF. For the CDR3, the DNA is TGTGCCAGTTACTCGTCCTACTACTCTGGAAACACCATATATTTT.

V and J are TRBV7-3 and TRBJ2-3; a weak D match, TRBD1 (5 bases). V was cut by 6 bases and J by 1 base, with 14 bases left in between. The CDR3 has 15 amino acids. The germline V gene has CDR1 SGHTA and CDR2 FQGTGA. This chain's CDR3 is CASSPGASGTDTQYF. CDR3 bases: TGTGCCAGCAGTCCTGGGGCCTCCGGCACAGATACGCAGTATTTT.

The chain employs TRBV27 and TRBJ2-2; D not resolved. Germline V gene data show CDR1 as MNHEY and CDR2 as SMNVEV (reference sequence). V was trimmed by 3 bases and J by 0 bases, leaving 2 bases between them. The CDR3 contains 13 residues. DNA for the CDR3: TGTGCCAGCAGTTTCGCGAACACCGGGGAGCTGTTTTTT. It yields the protein CASSFANTGELFF.

The chain employs TRBV28 and TRBJ2-3; weak D call: TRBD1 (6 bases). The V and J ends lost 7 bases and 6 bases respectively, with 14 bases between them. The CDR3 loop spans 13 amino acids. The germline V gene has CDR1 MDHEN and CDR2 SYDVKM. In nucleotides, the CDR3 is TGTGCCAGCAATTTTCAGGGGTCGGATACGCAGTATTTT. Its translation: CASNFQGSDTQYF.

V is TRBV5-4 and J is TRBJ2-3, with a tentative D call TRBD2 (6 bases). Germline CDR1 and CDR2: SGHNT and YYREEE (reference sequence). V lost 1 base, J lost 4 bases, and 13 bases lay in between. This CDR3 is 15 amino acids long. As DNA, the CDR3 is TGTGCCAGCAGCTTGAAGGAGGGCGGGGCAGATACGCAGTATTTT. Translating it yields CASSLKEGGADTQYF.

The V call is TRBV24-1, the J call TRBJ2-1; 7 bases align to TRBD1. Trimming took 4 bases from V and 6 from J; bases not matched to a gene: 2. The CDR3 extends over 13 amino acids. Germline values: CDR1 KGHDR, CDR2 SFDVKD. The CDR3 loop is CATSEGQRNEQFF. The CDR3 DNA sequence: TGTGCCACCAGTGAGGGACAGCGCAATGAGCAGTTCTTC.

The chain joins TRBV29-1 to TRBJ1-2; TRBD1 agrees at 10 bases. Germline lookup yields CDR1 SQVTM and CDR2 ANQGSEA. The length of the CDR3 is 13 residues. With V trimmed by 7 bases and J by 8 bases, 10 bases remained unmatched. The DNA for the CDR3 is TGCAGCGCACGTCCGGGACAGGGGAGCGGCTACACCTTC. The encoded protein is CSARPGQGSGYTF.

V and J are TRBV11-3 and TRBJ2-1; TRBD1 might be the D (6 bases). V dropped 1 base and J dropped 5 bases, with 9 bases sitting between them. The CDR3 extends over 14 amino acids. Germline CDR1 SGHNT, CDR2 YENEEA. The CDR3 sequence is CASSLGWGHNEQFF. The DNA of the CDR3 is TGTGCCAGCAGCTTAGGGTGGGGGCACAATGAGCAGTTCTTC.

The sample holds one count of this clone. The chain is built from TRBV5-6 and TRBJ2-5; D possibly corresponds to TRBD2 (6 bases). Trimming removed 4 bases from V and 1 base from J, with 14 bases in between. CDR1 is SGHDT, CDR2 YYEEEE, per germline. The CDR3 totals 15 residues. CDR3 in amino acids: CASSPGLTLQETQYF. The CDR3 DNA is TGTGCCAGCAGCCCAGGACTAACCCTCCAAGAGACCCAGTACTTC.